Following are 25 T cell receptor beta chains from one sample sequenced in a study of cytomegalovirus exposure and HLA in healthy donors. The study ran its PCR with 60 Vbeta and 13 Jbeta primers. TCRdb's table, derived via immunoSEQ multiplex PCR, lists solely in-frame clones and lacks some. The table records 150,000 to 200,000 clones, over 60% of them present only once. Sequencing used PBMCs. These receptors came from a woman aged 45-60 years in good health and CMV-seropositive.

This chain connects TRBV15 to TRBJ1-2; tentatively, D is TRBD1 (5 bases). CDR3 size: 16 residues. The germline V and J ends were trimmed by 4 bases and 5 bases, with 20 bases remaining between them. From germline, CDR1 is LNHNV and CDR2 YYDKDF (reference sequence). The DNA of the CDR3 is TGTGCCACCAGCAATCAACAAGGGGATTACGGTTATGGCTACACCTTC. Translated: CATSNQQGDYGYGYTF. The full variable domain, rest sourced from reference TRBV15 and TRBJ1-2, is DAMVIQNPRYQVTQFGKPVTLSCSQTLNHNVMYWYQQKSSQAPKLLFHYYDKDFNNEADTPDNFQSRRPNTSFCFLDIRSPGLGDTAMYLCATSNQQGDYGYGYTFGSGTRLTVV.

J is TRBJ1-1 and V is TRBV10-3, with D perhaps TRBD1 (6 bases). Per germline, CDR1 ENHRY and CDR2 SYGVKD. The length of the CDR3 is 13 residues. V was cut by 8 bases and J by 1 base, with 11 bases left in between. The CDR3 protein is CAIGQGSNTEAFF. As DNA, the CDR3 is TGTGCCATCGGTCAGGGGTCGAACACTGAAGCTTTCTTT.

The chain links TRBV2 to TRBJ1-2, with D perhaps matching TRBD1 (5 bases). Trimming cost V 5 bases and J 8 bases, with 12 bases left between them. This CDR3 comprises 12 residues. Germline values: CDR1 SNHLY, CDR2 FYNNEI. The CDR3 protein is CASSQEQGGYTF. The DNA of the CDR3 is TGTGCCAGCAGTCAGGAGCAGGGAGGCTACACCTTC.

This clone was seen once. The chain combines TRBV2 with TRBJ1-5; 9 nucleotides match TRBD1. CDR1 SNHLY and CDR2 FYNNEI come from the germline V gene. The CDR3 runs to 15 residues. V lost 5 bases and J lost 6; bases outside the gene matches: 8. CDR3 loop: CASSRLDRGSQPQHF. The CDR3 region has the DNA TGTGCCAGCAGTCGGTTGGACAGGGGCAGTCAGCCCCAGCATTTT.

The chain employs TRBV28 and TRBJ1-5; D remains ambiguous. The CDR3 is 13 residues long. Between the trimmed V and J ends, which lost 5 bases and 4 bases, there was a span of 9 bases. CDR1 and CDR2 (germline): MDHEN, SYDVKM. This CDR3 reads CASSGGLNQPQHF. DNA for the CDR3: TGTGCCAGCAGTGGCGGACTTAATCAGCCCCAGCATTTT.

Only a few counts were recorded for this clone. The CDR3 is CASSRQGSLYNEQFF. The CDR3 DNA sequence: TGTGCCAGTAGTCGACAGGGAAGCTTATACAATGAGCAGTTCTTC. The V and J genes are TRBV19 and TRBJ2-1; 7 bases line up with TRBD1. Trimming at V came to 5 bases and at J to 4 bases, leaving 8 bases not matched to a gene. CDR1 and CDR2 (germline): LNHDA, SQIVND (reference sequence). The CDR3 extends over 15 amino acids.

This rearrangement joins TRBV4-1 to TRBJ2-1; TRBD1 matches 7 bases. The CDR3 spans 20 residues. The germline CDR1 and CDR2 sequences are MGHRA and YSYEKL. Unmatched junction bases numbered 15, after V lost 1 base and J lost 0 bases. The CDR3, as DNA: TGCGCCAGCAGCCAAGTTTCCGGGACAGTCCATAGGAGCTCCTACAATGAGCAGTTCTTC. This codes for CASSQVSGTVHRSSYNEQFF.

The DNA of the CDR3 is TGTGCCACCAGCAAACGACAGGGGCCGTCCTACAATGAGCAGTTCTTC. This sequence encodes CATSKRQGPSYNEQFF. The V call is TRBV15, the J call TRBJ2-1; 8 bases fit TRBD1. The germline gives CDR1 LNHNV, CDR2 YYDKDF (reference sequence). Trimming at V came to 4 bases and at J to 1 base, leaving 6 bases not matched to a gene. The CDR3 runs 16 residues.

The chain joins TRBV28 to TRBJ1-5, with 7 bases identical to TRBD1. The V segment lost 4 bases and the J segment 3 bases; nucleotides outside the gene matches: 3. In germline, CDR1 is MDHEN, CDR2 SYDVKM. This CDR3 is 14 amino acids long. As DNA, the CDR3 is TGTGCCAGCAGTTGGGGACAGCCCAATCAGCCCCAGCATTTT. This translates into CASSWGQPNQPQHF.

The chain combines TRBV7-9 with TRBJ1-1; TRBD1 might be the D (5 bases). Trimming took off 3 bases at V and 4 bases at J, with 9 bases between the two ends. Germline V gives CDR1 SEHNR, CDR2 FQNEAQ (reference sequence). CDR3 length equals 13 residues. In nucleotides, the CDR3 is TGTGCCAGCAGCTTGTCGGGGGGCACTGAAGCTTTCTTT. It yields the protein CASSLSGGTEAFF.

The chain combines TRBV19 with TRBJ2-3; TRBD1 matches 7 bases. The CDR3 contains 15 residues. V shed 4 bases, J shed 2 bases, and the junction held 6 bases outside the gene matches. Germline CDR1 LNHDA, CDR2 SQIVND (reference sequence). As DNA, the CDR3 is TGTGCCAGTAGTACAGGGACAGCTATCACAGATACGCAGTATTTT. Translated, it gives CASSTGTAITDTQYF.

This chain links TRBV28 with TRBJ1-3; D remains ambiguous. The CDR3 runs 13 residues. Germline V gene sequence: CDR1 MDHEN, CDR2 SYDVKM. Trimming cost V 6 bases and J 0 bases, with 6 bases left between them. The CDR3 is CASRTISGNTIYF. CDR3 bases: TGTGCCAGCAGAACAATCTCTGGAAACACCATATATTTT.

This clone was observed a handful of times. The same CDR3 can be traced to other DNA sequences in this sample. The chain combines TRBV4-3 with TRBJ2-5, with 11 bases fitting TRBD2. The CDR3 has 15 residues. The V gene's germline CDR1 is LGHNA and CDR2 YSLEER. J lost 2 bases, V lost 3 bases, and 2 bases had no gene match. The CDR3 DNA reads as TGCGCCAGCAGCCAGGGACTAGCGGAACAAGAGACCCAGTACTTC. Encoded protein: CASSQGLAEQETQYF.

The V gene is TRBV5-8, the J gene TRBJ1-5; D gene ambiguous. The CDR3 consists of 13 residues. Germline-derived CDR1 and CDR2 are SGHTS and YDEGEE. V was shortened by 6 bases and J by 2 bases, with 9 bases between the two germline ends. The CDR3 coding sequence is TGTGCCAGCATCAAAAGAGGCAATCAGCCCCAGCATTTT. Translation: CASIKRGNQPQHF.

This clone occurred once. This chain uses TRBV27 with TRBJ1-4; the D is unclear. Germline assignment: CDR1 MNHEY and CDR2 SMNVEV (reference sequence). The V end lost 0 bases, the J end lost 6 bases, and 5 bases lay between the germline ends. The CDR3 contains 13 residues. The chain's CDR3 is CASSLSADEKLFF. Written as DNA, the CDR3 is TGTGCCAGCAGTTTATCGGCGGATGAAAAACTGTTTTTT.

The chain is built from TRBV4-1 and TRBJ2-1; TRBD2 agrees at 9 bases. CDR1 is MGHRA and CDR2 is YSYEKL in the germline V gene. The length of the CDR3 is 15 residues. V lost 4 bases to trimming and J lost 5 bases; unmatched junction nucleotides: 6. CDR3 sequence reads: CASSPPGLAHNEQFF. The CDR3 DNA reads TGCGCCAGCAGCCCTCCGGGACTAGCCCACAATGAGCAGTTCTTC.

The gene calls are TRBV7-2 and TRBJ2-5, with 9 bases identical to TRBD2. Germline trimming cut 1 base from V and 2 bases from J; bases unmatched to any gene: 8. Germline values: CDR1 SGHTA, CDR2 FQGNSA. The CDR3 consists of 17 residues. CDR3 nucleotides: TGTGCCAGCAGCTTAGATTATGCGGGGGGGTTACAAGAGACCCAGTACTTC. Its protein product is CASSLDYAGGLQETQYF.

Comments on this clone: Other nucleotide sequences in the sample specify the same CDR3. The CDR3 sequence is CASSLTSGSSYEQYF. CDR3 sequence (DNA): TGTGCCAGCAGTCTGACTAGCGGGAGCTCCTACGAGCAGTACTTC. V is TRBV27 and J is TRBJ2-7, with 12 bases identical to TRBD2. CDR1 and CDR2 (germline): MNHEY, SMNVEV (reference sequence). This CDR3 contains 15 residues. The J segment lost 0 bases and the V segment lost 5 bases, leaving 2 bases of the junction unmatched.

V gene TRBV28 combines with J gene TRBJ2-2; 8 nucleotides match TRBD1. J gave up 7 bases and V 5 bases, and 12 bases lay outside the gene matches. Germline CDR1 and CDR2: MDHEN and SYDVKM. This CDR3 has 16 amino acids. CDR3 protein: CASSTRTGQGIGELFF. The CDR3 DNA follows: TGTGCCAGCAGTACCAGGACAGGGCAGGGCATCGGGGAGCTGTTTTTT.

CDR3 sequence reads: CASSLGRSVPPLHF. CDR3 DNA: TGTGCCAGCAGTTTGGGGCGGAGCGTCCCACCCCTCCACTTT. The chain links TRBV6-5 to TRBJ1-6; tentatively, D is TRBD1 (5 bases). CDR1 is MNHEY and CDR2 is SVGAGI in the germline V gene. The CDR3 spans 14 residues. The V end was cut by 4 bases, the J end by 11 bases, with 15 bases between.

V and J are TRBV7-9 and TRBJ1-4; 7 bases agree with TRBD1. V lost 5 bases to trimming and J lost 4 bases; unmatched junction nucleotides: 4. Germline V gives CDR1 SEHNR, CDR2 FQNEAQ (reference sequence). This CDR3 has 14 amino acids. The CDR3 loop reads CASSRGQINEKLFF. The CDR3 nucleotides are TGTGCCAGCAGCCGGGGACAGATTAATGAAAAACTGTTTTTT.

The V and J genes are TRBV6-1 and TRBJ1-2; no clear D gene. The ends were cut back, 4 bases at V and 5 bases at J, with 14 bases in the middle. This CDR3 spans 14 amino acids. The germline V gene encodes CDR1 MNHNS and CDR2 SASEGT. The CDR3: CASSGTEAGYGYTF. The CDR3 nucleotides read TGTGCCAGCAGTGGAACGGAGGCTGGGTATGGCTACACCTTC.

The genes are TRBV5-5 and TRBJ1-5, with D maybe TRBD1 (6 bases). The germline V gene encodes CDR1 SGHKS and CDR2 YYEKEE (reference sequence). Trimming took off 3 bases at V and 2 bases at J, with 9 bases between the two ends. The CDR3 is 14 residues long. The CDR3 protein is CASSSRQGNQPQHF. CDR3 DNA sequence: TGTGCCAGCAGCTCACGACAGGGCAATCAGCCCCAGCATTTT.

V and J are TRBV9 and TRBJ2-7, with D possibly being TRBD2 (6 bases). The CDR3 runs 14 residues. Between the trimmed V and J ends, which lost 0 bases and 2 bases, there was a span of 9 bases. The V gene's germline CDR1 is SGDLS and CDR2 YYNGEE. CDR3 protein: CASSVATSPYEQYF. The CDR3 DNA reads as TGTGCCAGCAGCGTAGCTACTAGCCCCTACGAGCAGTACTTC.

The rearrangement joins TRBV15 to TRBJ2-3; D perhaps matches TRBD1 (6 bases). The germline V gene encodes CDR1 LNHNV and CDR2 YYDKDF (reference sequence). V was cut by 1 base and J by 3 bases, with 14 bases left in between. The CDR3 is made up of 16 amino acids. The CDR3 loop is CATSRGSQGTTDTQYF. CDR3 coding DNA: TGTGCCACCAGCAGAGGCTCACAGGGAACGACAGATACGCAGTATTTT.